What follows are 27 T cell receptor beta chains derived from one specimen sequenced in a study of PD-L1 blockade in urothelial cancer. Time point described: peripheral blood 6 weeks after treatment start. The protocol was immunoSEQ multiplex PCR, while the TCRdb copy is restricted to in-frame clones and leaves out a portion. Among tens of thousands of clones listed, roughly nine tenths were seen once. This specimen was PBMCs, taken around atezolizumab (anti-PD-L1) treatment. The receptors shown here come from a man between 70 and 80 years old with urothelial cancer.

DNA of the CDR3: TGTGCCAGCACCCCCACGGGGGTACAGCCCCAGCATTTT. Amino acids: CASTPTGVQPQHF. This chain links TRBV28 with TRBJ1-5, with TRBD1 as a possible D gene (5 bases). Trimming removed 7 bases at V and 7 bases at J, with 14 bases between. This CDR3 has 13 residues. Germline V gene sequence: CDR1 MDHEN, CDR2 SYDVKM.

The chain joins TRBV10-3 to TRBJ2-1; TRBD1 might be the D (5 bases). Germline V lookup: CDR1 ENHRY, CDR2 SYGVKD. The CDR3 extends over 15 amino acids. The ends were cut back, 2 bases at V and 1 base at J, with 9 bases in the middle. The CDR3 loop reads CAISESDRSYNEQFF. CDR3 coding DNA: TGTGCCATCAGTGAGAGCGACAGATCCTACAATGAGCAGTTCTTC.

This chain connects TRBV28 to TRBJ2-1, with TRBD2 matching over 7 bases. There are 15 residues in the CDR3. V trimming: 3 bases; J trimming: 7 bases; junction bases outside the gene matches: 9. Per germline, CDR1 MDHEN and CDR2 SYDVKM. CDR3 sequence: CASSFGLEYANEQFF. The CDR3, as DNA: TGTGCCAGCAGTTTTGGACTAGAGTATGCGAATGAGCAGTTCTTC.

The rearrangement links TRBV27 to TRBJ1-1; no clear D. Germline CDR1 is MNHEY and CDR2 is SMNVEV (reference sequence). The CDR3 loop spans 14 amino acids. The V end was cut by 10 bases, the J end by 5 bases, with 20 bases between. CDR3 in amino acids: CATQVGGGRTEAFF. CDR3 coding DNA: TGTGCCACCCAAGTCGGAGGCGGGCGTACTGAAGCTTTCTTT.

Only one count was recorded for this clone. V gene TRBV29-1 combines with J gene TRBJ1-1; D unclear. V was clipped by 4 bases and J by 4 bases, with 16 bases between them. This CDR3 has 14 amino acids. CDR1 is SQVTM and CDR2 is ANQGSEA in the germline V gene. This CDR3 is CSVGETTIGTEAFF. CDR3 sequence (DNA): TGCAGCGTTGGAGAAACTACCATTGGCACTGAAGCTTTCTTT.

The V and J genes are TRBV7-9 and TRBJ2-2; tentative D call: TRBD1 (5 bases). The V gene lost 1 base and the J gene lost 1 base, with 7 bases spanning the gap. Germline V gene data show CDR1 as SEHNR and CDR2 as FQNEAQ (reference sequence). The CDR3 runs to 15 residues. The CDR3 DNA reads TGTGCCAGCAGCTTAGGGCAGGGGAACACCGGGGAGCTGTTTTTT. It yields the protein CASSLGQGNTGELFF.

This clone has just one count. CDR3 in DNA: TGTGCCAGCAGCCCCGGGACAGGGGTCCAAGAGACCCAGTACTTC. Protein: CASSPGTGVQETQYF. This chain joins TRBV7-6 and TRBJ2-5, with 10 positions matching TRBD1. V was pared by 5 bases and J by 1 base, with 4 bases of the junction left unmatched. This CDR3 has 15 residues. Germline-derived CDR1 and CDR2 are SGHVS and FNYEAQ.

This chain connects TRBV19 to TRBJ2-1; 11 positions agree with TRBD1. V lost 5 bases and J lost 7; bases outside the gene matches: 10. Germline CDR1 LNHDA, CDR2 SQIVND (reference sequence). The CDR3 covers 16 residues. CDR3 in DNA: TGTGCCAGTAGTTTGGGGACAGGGGGAGGGCGGAATGAGCAGTTCTTC. Translating it yields CASSLGTGGGRNEQFF.

The chain employs TRBV25-1 and TRBJ2-7, with D possibly TRBD2 on 6 matching bases. There are 13 residues in the CDR3. CDR1 and CDR2 (germline): MGHDK, SYGVNS. Trimming removed 6 bases at V and 4 bases at J, with 13 bases between. The CDR3 DNA sequence: TGTGCCAGCAGCCGGGGACTCTGGTACGAGCAGTACTTC. Translation gives CASSRGLWYEQYF.

This sequence joins TRBV6-1 and TRBJ2-5; D may be TRBD2 (6 bases). The germline V gene has CDR1 MNHNS and CDR2 SASEGT. V was pared by 3 bases and J by 1 base, with 12 bases between. The CDR3 runs 15 residues. CDR3 amino acids: CASSELPGAQETQYF. CDR3 sequence (DNA): TGTGCCAGCAGTGAGCTCCCGGGAGCCCAAGAGACCCAGTACTTC.

The chain has TRBV27 and TRBJ1-2; D possibly corresponds to TRBD1 (6 bases). The CDR3 covers 15 residues. The V gene's germline CDR1 is MNHEY and CDR2 SMNVEV (reference sequence). Trimming left V 5 bases short and J 8 bases short, with 21 bases between. The CDR3 sequence: CASSQSPGHRRGYTF. The CDR3, as DNA: TGTGCCAGCAGTCAATCTCCGGGACACCGGAGGGGCTACACCTTC.

This chain connects TRBV30 to TRBJ2-1, with 12 bases matching TRBD2. V was pared by 4 bases and J by 9 bases, with 4 bases of the junction left unmatched. The CDR3 sequence is 13 residues long. CDR1 is GTSNPN and CDR2 is SVGIG in the germline V gene (reference sequence). CDR3 sequence reads: CAWTLAGGGEQFF. Written as DNA, the CDR3 is TGTGCCTGGACACTAGCGGGAGGCGGTGAGCAGTTCTTC.

This chain uses TRBV6-1 with TRBJ2-7, with 11 bases lining up with TRBD1. Germline V gene data show CDR1 as MNHNS and CDR2 as SASEGT. There are 14 residues in the CDR3. V shed 7 bases and J 1 base; nucleotides not matched to a gene: 3. CDR3 bases: TGTGCCAGCATCGGGACAGGGGGTTCCTACGAGCAGTACTTC. Encoded protein: CASIGTGGSYEQYF.

The CDR3 region has the DNA TGTGCCAGCAGAGCGGGAGGGGTAATCTACAATGAGCAGTTCTTC. It encodes CASRAGGVIYNEQFF. The V and J genes are TRBV11-1 and TRBJ2-1; 10 nucleotides agree with TRBD2. The ends lost 6 bases at V and 3 bases at J; junction bases unmatched: 5. This CDR3 spans 15 amino acids. The germline V gene has CDR1 SGHAT and CDR2 FQDESV (reference sequence).

The genes are TRBV5-5 and TRBJ1-1; a weak D match, TRBD1 (5 bases). The CDR3 length is 14 residues. CDR1 and CDR2 (germline): SGHKS, YYEKEE (reference sequence). V was shortened by 4 bases and J by 1 base, with 11 bases between the two germline ends. The CDR3 DNA sequence: TGTGCCAGCAGCCCAGGGCAGGGGAACACTGAAGCTTTCTTT. Amino acids: CASSPGQGNTEAFF.

This clone was picked up a small number of times. This rearrangement joins TRBV4-1 to TRBJ1-1, with D perhaps TRBD1 (5 bases). V lost 3 bases to trimming and J lost 1 base, with 9 bases between them. In germline, CDR1 is MGHRA, CDR2 YSYEKL. The CDR3 has 14 amino acids. The CDR3 DNA reads TGCGCCAGCAGCCAGATAGGGGCGAACACTGAAGCTTTCTTT. This gives the protein CASSQIGANTEAFF.

The rearrangement joins TRBV15 to TRBJ2-7, with 14 bases identical to TRBD2. The trim removed 3 bases at V and 4 bases at J, leaving 2 bases unmatched. Germline V gives CDR1 LNHNV, CDR2 YYDKDF (reference sequence). There are 15 residues in the CDR3. The chain's CDR3 is CATSRWTSGRYEQYF. CDR3 in DNA: TGTGCCACCAGCAGGTGGACTAGCGGGAGGTACGAGCAGTACTTC.

The CDR3 DNA follows: TGTGCCAGCAGTTTCAGCGGCAGGGGGCATGAGCAGTTCTTC. This codes for CASSFSGRGHEQFF. This sequence joins TRBV27 and TRBJ2-1; 8 bases are a match to TRBD1. The CDR3 runs 14 residues. CDR1 and CDR2 (germline): MNHEY, SMNVEV (reference sequence). The ends lost 3 bases at V and 8 bases at J; junction bases unmatched: 6.

The chain joins TRBV7-3 to TRBJ1-5; TRBD1 aligns across 7 bases. The CDR3 sequence is 16 residues long. From germline, CDR1 is SGHTA and CDR2 FQGTGA. V lost 4 bases to trimming and J lost 7 bases; unmatched junction nucleotides: 13. The chain's CDR3 is CASSSSRQGSTQPQHF. The CDR3 DNA reads TGTGCCAGCAGCTCAAGCCGACAGGGTTCAACCCAGCCCCAGCATTTT.

This clone was counted once. This chain joins TRBV9 and TRBJ1-3, with TRBD1 matching over 8 bases. Germline-derived CDR1 and CDR2 are SGDLS and YYNGEE. The CDR3 runs to 20 residues. J gave up 5 bases and V 3 bases, and 22 bases lay outside the gene matches. CDR3 protein: CASSAKPGQETPTRRNTIYF. The DNA of the CDR3 is TGTGCCAGCAGCGCAAAACCGGGACAGGAGACCCCGACGAGAAGAAACACCATATATTTT.

This chain joins TRBV5-6 and TRBJ1-5, with D unresolved. V was trimmed by 4 bases and J by 5 bases, leaving 19 bases between them. The germline V gene encodes CDR1 SGHDT and CDR2 YYEEEE. This CDR3 spans 16 amino acids. CDR3 protein: CASSKMRDPGYQPQHF. The CDR3 DNA follows: TGTGCCAGCAGCAAGATGCGTGATCCGGGTTATCAGCCCCAGCATTTT.

This clone was counted a single time. This chain uses TRBV29-1 with TRBJ2-5, with 7 positions matching TRBD1. Per the germline V gene, CDR1 is SQVTM and CDR2 is ANQGSEA. V trimming: 4 bases; J trimming: 4 bases; junction bases outside the gene matches: 12. This CDR3 has 15 amino acids. For the CDR3, the DNA is TGCAGCGTTGTGGACAGGCGTCGGACCCTAGAGACCCAGTACTTC. Its translation is CSVVDRRRTLETQYF.

The CDR3 nucleotides read TGTGCCAGCAGCTTAGATCAGGCTACAGAAGCTTTCTTT. It specifies CASSLDQATEAFF. The J gene is TRBJ1-1, the V gene TRBV7-8; D unresolved. Trimming took 1 base from V and 8 from J, leaving 11 bases between them. This CDR3 contains 13 residues. The germline gives CDR1 SGHVS, CDR2 FQNEAQ.

The chain is built from TRBV6-5 and TRBJ2-7; 7 nucleotides agree with TRBD1. V was pared by 11 bases and J by 5 bases, with 15 bases of the junction left unmatched. The CDR3 has 14 residues. Looked up from germline, CDR1 is MNHEY and CDR2 is SVGAGI. The CDR3, as DNA: TGTGCCTCCAGGGGCACAGGGGAAGCACACGAGCAGTACTTC. Translation gives CASRGTGEAHEQYF.

The gene calls are TRBV27 and TRBJ2-1; 9 bases line up with TRBD1. Germline trimming cut 5 bases from V and 4 bases from J; bases unmatched to any gene: 9. The CDR3 contains 16 residues. Germline assignment: CDR1 MNHEY and CDR2 SMNVEV (reference sequence). In DNA form, the CDR3 reads TGTGCCAGCAGTCCATGGACAGGGGACCATTACAATGAGCAGTTCTTC. Amino acid sequence: CASSPWTGDHYNEQFF.

Here the CDR3 DNA reads TGTGCCAGCAGCCCGCTCGGTAGGGGTAATTGGGACATTCAGTACTTC. Residues: CASSPLGRGNWDIQYF. The rearrangement joins TRBV9 to TRBJ2-4; tentative D call: TRBD1 (5 bases). V gave up 4 bases and J gave up 8 bases, with 22 bases separating them. The germline V gene has CDR1 SGDLS and CDR2 YYNGEE. This CDR3 is built from 16 residues.

V usage is TRBV30 and J usage is TRBJ2-1; D gene ambiguous. V shed 4 bases and J shed 5 bases, with 9 bases lying between them. The CDR3 covers 12 residues. Germline loops: CDR1 GTSNPN, CDR2 SVGIG (reference sequence). The CDR3 DNA reads as TGTGCCTGGAAATGGCATAACAATGAGCAGTTCTTC. The encoded protein is CAWKWHNNEQFF.